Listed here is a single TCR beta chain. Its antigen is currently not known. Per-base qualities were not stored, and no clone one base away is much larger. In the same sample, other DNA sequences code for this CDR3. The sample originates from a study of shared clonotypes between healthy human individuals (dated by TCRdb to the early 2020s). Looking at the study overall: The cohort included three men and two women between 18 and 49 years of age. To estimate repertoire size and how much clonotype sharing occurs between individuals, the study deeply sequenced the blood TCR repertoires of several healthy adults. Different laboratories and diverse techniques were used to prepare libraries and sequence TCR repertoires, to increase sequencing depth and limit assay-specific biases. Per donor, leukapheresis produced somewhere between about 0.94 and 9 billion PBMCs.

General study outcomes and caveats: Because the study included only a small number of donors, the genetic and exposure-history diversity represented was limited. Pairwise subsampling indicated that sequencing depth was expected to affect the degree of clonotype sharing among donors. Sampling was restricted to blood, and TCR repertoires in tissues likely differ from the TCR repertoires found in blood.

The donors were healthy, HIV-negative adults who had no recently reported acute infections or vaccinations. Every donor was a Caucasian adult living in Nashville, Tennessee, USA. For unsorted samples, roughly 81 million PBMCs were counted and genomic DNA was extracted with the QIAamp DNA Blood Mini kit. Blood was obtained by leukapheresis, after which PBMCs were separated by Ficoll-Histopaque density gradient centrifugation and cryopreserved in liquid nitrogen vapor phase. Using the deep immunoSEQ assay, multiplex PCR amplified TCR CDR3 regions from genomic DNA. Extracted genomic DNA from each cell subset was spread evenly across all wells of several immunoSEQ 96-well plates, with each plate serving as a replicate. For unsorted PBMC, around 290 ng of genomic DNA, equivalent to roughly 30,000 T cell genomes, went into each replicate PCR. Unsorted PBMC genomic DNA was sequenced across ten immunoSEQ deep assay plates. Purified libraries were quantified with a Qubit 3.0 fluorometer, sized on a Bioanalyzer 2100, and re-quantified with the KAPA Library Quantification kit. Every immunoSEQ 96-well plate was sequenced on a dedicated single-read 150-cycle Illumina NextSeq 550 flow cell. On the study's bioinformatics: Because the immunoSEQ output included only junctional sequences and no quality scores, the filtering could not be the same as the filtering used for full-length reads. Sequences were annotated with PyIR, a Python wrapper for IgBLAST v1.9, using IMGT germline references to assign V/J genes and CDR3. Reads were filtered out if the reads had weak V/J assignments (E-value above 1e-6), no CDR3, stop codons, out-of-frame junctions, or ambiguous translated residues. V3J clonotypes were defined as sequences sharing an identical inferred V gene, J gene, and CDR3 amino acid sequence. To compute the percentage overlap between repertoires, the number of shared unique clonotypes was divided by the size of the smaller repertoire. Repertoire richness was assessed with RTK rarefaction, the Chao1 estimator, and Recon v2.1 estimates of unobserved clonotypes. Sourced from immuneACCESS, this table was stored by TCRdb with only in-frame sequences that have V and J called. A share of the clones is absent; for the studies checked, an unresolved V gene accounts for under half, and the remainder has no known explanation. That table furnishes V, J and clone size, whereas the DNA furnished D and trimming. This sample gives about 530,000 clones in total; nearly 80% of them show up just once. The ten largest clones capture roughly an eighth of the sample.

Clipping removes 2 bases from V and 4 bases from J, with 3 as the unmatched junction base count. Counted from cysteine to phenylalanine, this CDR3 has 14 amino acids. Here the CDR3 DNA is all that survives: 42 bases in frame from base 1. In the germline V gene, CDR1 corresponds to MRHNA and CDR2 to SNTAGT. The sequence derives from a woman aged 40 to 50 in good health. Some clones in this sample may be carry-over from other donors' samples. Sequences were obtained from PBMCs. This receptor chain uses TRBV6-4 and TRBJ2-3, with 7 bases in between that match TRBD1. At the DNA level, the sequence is TGTGCCAGCAGTGACGGGCAGGGGGCAGATACGCAGTATTTT. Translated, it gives CASSDGQGADTQYF.